The sequence of this T cell receptor (beta chain) was determined in a study of blood T cell repertoires in COVID-19. Overall study: From the United States, Italy and Spain came samples of acute and convalescent COVID-19.

As concerns this clone: Other nucleotide sequences in the sample specify the same CDR3.

TCRdb keeps only in-frame clones here, not all; method: immunoSEQ multiplex PCR. The sample holds around 300,000 clones; almost 90% are singletons and the top ten take about 1.7%. This sequence was found in a young woman with acute COVID-19. The sample comprised PBMCs or T cells enriched from blood (not recorded which).

This chain's CDR3 is CASSLRENQPQHF. Here the CDR3 DNA reads TGTGCCAGCAGTTTGAGGGAGAATCAGCCCCAGCATTTT. This chain joins TRBV27 and TRBJ1-5; D is uncertain. CDR3 size: 13 residues. Trimming stripped 3 bases from V and 4 bases from J, with 7 bases between. Germline assignment: CDR1 MNHEY and CDR2 SMNVEV (reference sequence).